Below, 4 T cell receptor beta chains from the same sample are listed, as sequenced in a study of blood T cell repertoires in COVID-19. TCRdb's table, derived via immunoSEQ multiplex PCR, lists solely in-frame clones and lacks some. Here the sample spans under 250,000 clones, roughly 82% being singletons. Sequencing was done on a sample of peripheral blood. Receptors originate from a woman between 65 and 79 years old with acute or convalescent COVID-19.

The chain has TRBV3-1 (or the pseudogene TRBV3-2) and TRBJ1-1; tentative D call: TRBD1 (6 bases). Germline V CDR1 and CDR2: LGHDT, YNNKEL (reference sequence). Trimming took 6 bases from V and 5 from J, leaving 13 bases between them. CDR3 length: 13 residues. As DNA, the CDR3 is TGTGCCAGCAGACAGGGATTGTGGACTGAAGCTTTCTTT. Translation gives CASRQGLWTEAFF.

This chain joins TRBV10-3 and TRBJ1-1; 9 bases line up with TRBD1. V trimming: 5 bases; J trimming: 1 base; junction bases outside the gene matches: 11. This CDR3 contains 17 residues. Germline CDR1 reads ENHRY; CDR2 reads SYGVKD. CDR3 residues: CAISQWTGARKNTEAFF. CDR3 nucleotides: TGTGCCATCAGTCAGTGGACAGGGGCACGGAAGAACACTGAAGCTTTCTTT.

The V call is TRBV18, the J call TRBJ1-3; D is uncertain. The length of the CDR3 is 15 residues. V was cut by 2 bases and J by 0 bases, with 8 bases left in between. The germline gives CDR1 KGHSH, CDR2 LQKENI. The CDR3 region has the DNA TGTGCCAGCTCACCATCGCGCTCCTCTGGAAACACCATATATTTT. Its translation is CASSPSRSSGNTIYF.

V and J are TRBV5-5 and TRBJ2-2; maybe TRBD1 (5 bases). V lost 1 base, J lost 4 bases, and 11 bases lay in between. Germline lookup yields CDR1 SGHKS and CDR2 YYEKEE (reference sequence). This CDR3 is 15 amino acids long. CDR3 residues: CASSLRGVGTGELFF. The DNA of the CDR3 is TGTGCCAGCAGCTTGAGGGGTGTTGGCACCGGGGAGCTGTTTTTT.